What follows are 28 T cell receptor beta chains derived from one specimen sequenced in a study of T cell responses to AZD1222 COVID-19 vaccine. The assay was immunoSEQ multiplex PCR, and TCRdb's table has in-frame clones only and misses some. The sample yields 80,000 or so clones, 70% to 90% seen once. This specimen consisted of peripheral blood, obtained on day 0 of AZD1222 vaccination. The receptors shown here come from an adult in good health.

V usage is TRBV3-1 (or the pseudogene TRBV3-2) and J usage is TRBJ2-7; D is unclear. Trimming left V 3 bases short and J 5 bases short, with 11 bases between. Germline values: CDR1 LGHDT, CDR2 YNNKEL (reference sequence). This CDR3 has 13 amino acids. CDR3: CASSQGWSDEQYF. The CDR3 DNA reads TGTGCCAGCAGCCAGGGCTGGAGCGACGAGCAGTACTTC.

The chain has TRBV12-3 or TRBV12-4 and TRBJ1-2; tentative D call: TRBD1 (5 bases). V was trimmed by 1 base and J by 6 bases, leaving 6 bases between them. The CDR3 consists of 12 residues. The chain's CDR3 is CASSLEGDGYTF. For the CDR3, the DNA is TGTGCCAGCAGTTTAGAAGGGGATGGCTACACCTTC.

The gene calls are TRBV20-1 and TRBJ1-5; D not resolved. The CDR3 runs to 13 residues. Germline CDR1 DFQATT, CDR2 SNEGSKA (reference sequence). Trimming stripped 3 bases from V and 5 bases from J, with 11 bases between. As DNA, the CDR3 is TGCAGTGCTAGTGGCTCATATGATCAGCCCCAGCATTTT. Its translation: CSASGSYDQPQHF.

The V and J genes are TRBV27 and TRBJ2-5, with D tentatively TRBD2 (6 bases). Germline CDR1 is MNHEY and CDR2 is SMNVEV (reference sequence). The CDR3 length is 15 residues. Trimming took 0 bases from V and 4 from J, leaving 12 bases between them. Here the CDR3 reads CASSLSWTKGETQYF. The CDR3 DNA is TGTGCCAGCAGTTTATCCTGGACTAAAGGAGAGACCCAGTACTTC.

The V gene is TRBV19, the J gene TRBJ1-5; 7 bases map to TRBD1. Germline CDR1 and CDR2: LNHDA and SQIVND (reference sequence). CDR3 size: 14 residues. V was pared by 9 bases and J by 4 bases, with 9 bases of the junction left unmatched. CDR3: CASLPGQLNQPQHF. The CDR3, as DNA: TGTGCCAGCCTACCGGGACAGCTTAATCAGCCCCAGCATTTT.

The chain uses TRBV9 and TRBJ1-3, with D possibly TRBD1 on 6 matching bases. V lost 4 bases and J lost 0, with 17 bases in between. Germline CDR1 is SGDLS and CDR2 is YYNGEE. The CDR3 is 17 residues long. The CDR3 loop is CASSSRQDTNSGNTIYF. DNA of the CDR3: TGTGCCAGCAGCTCCAGACAGGATACGAACTCTGGAAACACCATATATTTT.

This clone was seen once. V gene TRBV12-5 combines with J gene TRBJ2-7; the D is unclear. The CDR3 contains 14 residues. Per germline, CDR1 LGHNT and CDR2 FRNRAP. The V and J ends lost 0 bases and 1 base respectively, with 7 bases between them. Here the CDR3 reads CASGLVPESYEQYF. The CDR3 DNA follows: TGTGCTAGTGGTTTGGTACCGGAATCCTACGAGCAGTACTTC. The full variable domain, completed using reference TRBV12-5 and TRBJ2-7, is DARVTQTPRHKVTEMGQEVTMRCQPILGHNTVFWYRQTMMQGLELLAYFRNRAPLDDSGMPKDRFSAEMPDATLATLKIQPSEPRDSAVYFCASGLVPESYEQYFGPGTRLTVT.

V is TRBV5-8 and J is TRBJ2-7; weak D call: TRBD2 (7 bases). Trimming took 0 bases from V and 0 from J, leaving 13 bases between them. CDR3 length: 16 residues. Germline V lookup: CDR1 SGHTS, CDR2 YDEGEE. CDR3 in DNA: TGTGCCAGCAGCTTGGATTGGGGGGGCCACTCCTACGAGCAGTACTTC. It yields the protein CASSLDWGGHSYEQYF. The full variable domain, with the rest looked up from reference TRBV5-8 and TRBJ2-7, is EAGVTQSPTHLIKTRGQQATLRCSPISGHTSVYWYQQALGLGLQFLLWYDEGEERNRGNFPPRFSGRQFPNYSSELNVNALELEDSALYLCASSLDWGGHSYEQYFGPGTRLTVT.

The DNA of the CDR3 is TGTGCCAGCAGTAGGACAGAATCCTACGAGCAGTACTTC. Protein: CASSRTESYEQYF. This chain joins TRBV6-2 or TRBV6-3 and TRBJ2-7; TRBD1 might be the D (6 bases). Trimming removed 5 bases at V and 1 base at J, with 9 bases between. Germline values: CDR1 MNHEY, CDR2 SVGEGT. CDR3 length: 13 amino acids.

This chain links TRBV18 with TRBJ1-3; D gene unclear. Trimming left V 3 bases short and J 2 bases short, with 11 bases between. This CDR3 region has 15 residues. Germline lookup yields CDR1 KGHSH and CDR2 LQKENI. This CDR3 is CASSPSAPAGNTIYF. In DNA form, the CDR3 reads TGTGCCAGCTCACCCTCCGCCCCGGCTGGAAACACCATATATTTT.

This rearrangement joins TRBV7-6 to TRBJ2-1, with TRBD2 matching over 9 bases. The V gene end was trimmed by 0 bases and the J gene end by 8 bases; junction bases not matched to a gene: 8. This CDR3 region has 16 residues. CDR1 is SGHVS, CDR2 FNYEAQ, per germline. This chain's CDR3 is CASSLAQGGRADEQFF. The CDR3 bases are TGTGCCAGCAGCTTAGCGCAGGGCGGGAGGGCCGATGAGCAGTTCTTC.

This clone was seen just once. The chain couples TRBV7-9 to TRBJ1-2, with D unresolved. The V end lost 5 bases, the J end lost 3 bases, and 7 bases lay between the germline ends. This CDR3 is 12 amino acids long. From germline, CDR1 is SEHNR and CDR2 FQNEAQ (reference sequence). The CDR3 DNA follows: TGTGCCAGCAGCAACCGGGACTATGGCTACACCTTC. It codes for CASSNRDYGYTF.

The chain combines TRBV30 with TRBJ1-3; D not certain. Trimming took off 7 bases at V and 0 bases at J, with 13 bases between the two ends. Germline loops: CDR1 GTSNPN, CDR2 SVGIG (reference sequence). This CDR3 comprises 14 residues. The CDR3 protein is CASPALSSGNTIYF. The CDR3 nucleotides are TGTGCCTCCCCGGCCCTCTCCTCTGGAAACACCATATATTTT.

This clone was observed once. The chain is built from TRBV28 and TRBJ1-2; D ambiguous. Germline CDR1 reads MDHEN; CDR2 reads SYDVKM. There are 11 residues in the CDR3. V was clipped by 3 bases and J by 11 bases, with 10 bases between them. This chain's CDR3 is CASSLSEYYTF. The CDR3 nucleotides read TGTGCCAGCAGTTTGAGTGAATATTACACCTTC.

J is TRBJ1-2 and V is TRBV7-8; TRBD1 matches 8 bases. Trimming removed 7 bases from V and 3 bases from J; junction bases left unmatched: 7. CDR3 length equals 14 residues. In germline, CDR1 is SGHVS, CDR2 FQNEAQ. In DNA, the CDR3 is TGTGCCAGCACCCTACGGGGACAGGACTATGGCTACACCTTC. Translation gives CASTLRGQDYGYTF.

V usage is TRBV7-2 and J usage is TRBJ2-7, with D perhaps given as TRBD1 or TRBD2 (5 bases each). The CDR3 sequence is 14 residues long. Germline V gene data show CDR1 as SGHTA and CDR2 as FQGNSA. V was cut by 5 bases and J by 0 bases, with 11 bases left in between. The CDR3 DNA reads TGTGCCAGCAGCCCCCGGGACCGCTCCTACGAGCAGTACTTC. Translating it yields CASSPRDRSYEQYF.

CDR3 in DNA: TGTGCCAGCAGTTTACAAGGACGCTTTGAAAAACTGTTTTTT. Its translation: CASSLQGRFEKLFF. V and J are TRBV27 and TRBJ1-4; unclear D gene. From germline, CDR1 is MNHEY and CDR2 SMNVEV (reference sequence). V dropped 2 bases and J dropped 7 bases, with 11 bases sitting between them. This CDR3 region has 14 residues.

The chain uses TRBV7-3 and TRBJ1-2; 8 bases are a match to TRBD1. The junction had 3 bases not matched to a gene; V was cut back by 2 bases and J by 7 bases. The CDR3 runs 13 residues. Germline assignment: CDR1 SGHTA and CDR2 FQGTGA. This CDR3 reads CASSLQGASGYTF. The CDR3 bases are TGTGCCAGCAGCTTACAGGGGGCTAGTGGCTACACCTTC.

The V gene is TRBV11-2, the J gene TRBJ1-4; 9 bases map to TRBD1. V shed 4 bases, J shed 4 bases, and the junction held 4 bases outside the gene matches. The CDR3 totals 15 residues. Germline CDR1 and CDR2: SGHAT and FQNNGV. CDR3 amino acids: CASSYRGQDNEKLFF. CDR3 sequence (DNA): TGTGCCAGCAGCTACAGGGGGCAAGATAATGAAAAACTGTTTTTT.

The chain links TRBV7-2 to TRBJ1-2; D is uncertain. This CDR3 is built from 14 residues. Trimming stripped 6 bases from V and 2 bases from J, with 13 bases between. Germline values: CDR1 SGHTA, CDR2 FQGNSA. This CDR3 reads CASRSWVLNYGYTF. CDR3 DNA: TGTGCCAGCAGATCCTGGGTCCTGAACTATGGCTACACCTTC.

This rearrangement joins TRBV9 to TRBJ2-7; 9 bases line up with TRBD2. The ends lost 4 bases at V and 6 bases at J; junction bases unmatched: 20. Germline CDR1 SGDLS, CDR2 YYNGEE. This CDR3 has 18 amino acids. CDR3 amino acids: CASSLDSGSAAPPREQYF. CDR3 coding DNA: TGTGCCAGCAGCCTTGATAGCGGGAGCGCTGCCCCCCCCCGCGAGCAGTACTTC.

This chain links TRBV9 with TRBJ1-1, with D unresolved. The CDR3 has 13 amino acids. From germline, CDR1 is SGDLS and CDR2 YYNGEE. Trimming left V 0 bases short and J 2 bases short, with 5 bases between. The CDR3 DNA reads TGTGCCAGCAGCGTAGGACCCAACACTGAAGCTTTCTTT. Residues: CASSVGPNTEAFF.

The chain uses TRBV18 and TRBJ1-2; D gene uncertain. The CDR3 sequence is 15 residues long. Looked up from germline, CDR1 is KGHSH and CDR2 is LQKENI. V gave up 4 bases and J gave up 1 base, with 13 bases separating them. The CDR3 sequence is CASSLNSRDNYGYTF. The CDR3 DNA reads as TGTGCCAGCTCACTTAATAGTAGGGATAACTATGGCTACACCTTC. Together with reference TRBV18 and TRBJ1-2, the CDR3 gives the full variable domain: NAGVMQNPRHLVRRRGQEARLRCSPMKGHSHVYWYRQLPEEGLKFMVYLQKENIIDESGMPKERFSAEFPKEGPSILRIQQVVRGDSAAYFCASSLNSRDNYGYTFGSGTRLTVV.

By its share, this clone is medium-sized. The chain uses TRBV19 and TRBJ2-7, with 8 bases fitting TRBD2. Germline V CDR1 and CDR2: LNHDA, SQIVND (reference sequence). J was trimmed by 4 bases and V by 8 bases; bases with no gene match: 13. The CDR3 has 15 residues. CDR3 DNA sequence: TGTGCCAGTTCTCCCAATCCGGGGGGGGCATACGAGCAGTACTTC. Amino acids: CASSPNPGGAYEQYF.

This sequence joins TRBV11-2 and TRBJ2-7, with D unclear. Looked up from germline, CDR1 is SGHAT and CDR2 is FQNNGV. CDR3 length: 11 residues. V lost 5 bases and J 1 base, leaving 3 bases between the germline ends. CDR3 bases: TGTGCCAGCAGCGCGTCCTACGAGCAGTACTTC. Translation: CASSASYEQYF.

The count of this clone is one. V usage is TRBV19 and J usage is TRBJ1-3; a possible D gene is TRBD1 (6 bases). CDR1 is LNHDA, CDR2 SQIVND, per germline (reference sequence). V gave up 5 bases and J gave up 3 bases, with 23 bases separating them. This CDR3 is built from 18 residues. CDR3 in amino acids: CASSVAVGGRRLGNTIYF. The CDR3 bases are TGTGCCAGTAGTGTGGCAGTGGGGGGCCGCCGACTTGGAAACACCATATATTTT.

This clone appeared once. This chain's CDR3 is CASSGQGYSSYEQYF. In nucleotides, the CDR3 is TGTGCCAGCTCGGGACAGGGGTATTCCTCCTACGAGCAGTACTTC. The J gene is TRBJ2-7, the V gene TRBV18, with 10 positions matching TRBD1. Looked up from germline, CDR1 is KGHSH and CDR2 is LQKENI. This CDR3 comprises 15 residues. The J segment lost 0 bases and the V segment lost 6 bases, leaving 5 bases of the junction unmatched.

The count of this clone is one. The chain couples TRBV14 to TRBJ2-3, with TRBD2 matching over 8 bases. The CDR3 totals 15 residues. J gave up 6 bases and V 2 bases, and 7 bases lay outside the gene matches. Germline values: CDR1 SGHDN, CDR2 FVKESK. The CDR3 protein is CASSQSLAGWDTQYF. In DNA, the CDR3 is TGTGCCAGCAGCCAAAGTCTAGCGGGTTGGGATACGCAGTATTTT.